This TCR beta chain is drawn from a study of blood T cell repertoires in COVID-19. In the study overall: There were acute and convalescent COVID-19 samples, and they came from the United States, Italy and Spain. PBMCs, B-cell-depleted T cells, or T cells were the source of the cDNA or gDNA that made up the material.

CDR3 length: 14 amino acids. V was cut by 4 bases and J by 2 bases, with 12 bases left in between. Germline CDR1 reads MGHRA; CDR2 reads YSYEKL. The cohort comprised adults aged about 18 to 100 years residing in approximately 25 US areas. Cohort placement rested on clinical history that participants reported themselves. The repertoire was sequenced with immunoSEQ multiplex PCR; TCRdb's copy has only in-frame clones and lacks some. The table has 150,000 to 200,000 clones, approximately 90% seen once. The chain is built from TRBV4-1 and TRBJ2-7; D perhaps matches TRBD2 (6 bases). The sequence came from a young woman who had recovered from COVID-19. The specimen was PBMCs or T cells enriched from blood (not recorded which). The CDR3 DNA reads as TGCGCCAGCAGCCCACGATCGGGAGCCTACGAGCAGTACTTC. It translates to CASSPRSGAYEQYF.